This T cell receptor (beta chain) emerged from a study of OX40 agonist ivuxolimab in advanced cancers. In the study overall: The dose of intravenous ivuxolimab that patients received every 2 weeks ranged from 0.01 to 10 mg/kg. Aged 23 to 79 with a mean of roughly 63 years, they were almost 85% male. Overall study results and limits: Clonal expansion from baseline to week 6 occurred in both CD4+ and CD8+ T cells.

Germline CDR1 and CDR2: SGHTA and FQGNSA. The CDR3 has 15 residues. Trimming left V 5 bases short and J 5 bases short, with 18 bases between. A remark on this clone: The target antigen is unknown.

The data were produced by immunoSEQ multiplex PCR, yet TCRdb's version contains in-frame clones alone and is incomplete. Altogether around 60,000 clones are present, 91% being singletons, with the ten largest covering around 2%. The sequencing used CD4+ or CD8+ T cells sorted from blood, collected in a trial of the OX40 agonist ivuxolimab. This clonotype was sampled from an adult with an advanced solid tumor such as melanoma, head and neck, liver or kidney cancer. The chain couples TRBV7-2 to TRBJ2-5; D perhaps matches TRBD1 (5 bases). CDR3 coding DNA: TGTGCCAGCAGCAGGAGTCGAATGGGGCGGGAGACCCAGTACTTC. Encoded protein: CASSRSRMGRETQYF.